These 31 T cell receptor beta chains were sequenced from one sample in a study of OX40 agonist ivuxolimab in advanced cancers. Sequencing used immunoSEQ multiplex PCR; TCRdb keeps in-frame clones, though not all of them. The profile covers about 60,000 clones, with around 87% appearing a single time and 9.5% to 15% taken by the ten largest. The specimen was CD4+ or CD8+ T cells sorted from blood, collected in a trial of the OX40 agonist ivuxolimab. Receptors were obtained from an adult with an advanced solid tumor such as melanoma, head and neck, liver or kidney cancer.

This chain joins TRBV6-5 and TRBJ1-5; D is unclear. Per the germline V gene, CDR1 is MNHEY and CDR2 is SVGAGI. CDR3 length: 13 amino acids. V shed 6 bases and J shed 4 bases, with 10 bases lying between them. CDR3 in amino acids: CASSPRGNQPQHF. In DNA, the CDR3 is TGTGCCAGCAGCCCCAGAGGGAATCAGCCCCAGCATTTT.

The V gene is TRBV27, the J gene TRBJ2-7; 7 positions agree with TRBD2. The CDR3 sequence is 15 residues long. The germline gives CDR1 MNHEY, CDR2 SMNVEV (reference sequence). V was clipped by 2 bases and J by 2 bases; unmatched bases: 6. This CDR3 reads CASSLLGSGAYEQYF. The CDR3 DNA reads TGTGCCAGCAGTTTACTAGGAAGCGGGGCCTACGAGCAGTACTTC.

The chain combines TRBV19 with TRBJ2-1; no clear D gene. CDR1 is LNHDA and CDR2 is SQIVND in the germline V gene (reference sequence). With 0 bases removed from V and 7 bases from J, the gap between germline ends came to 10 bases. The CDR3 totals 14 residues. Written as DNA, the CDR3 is TGTGCCAGTAGTATAGATCGAGTTTTTAATGAGCAGTTCTTC. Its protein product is CASSIDRVFNEQFF.

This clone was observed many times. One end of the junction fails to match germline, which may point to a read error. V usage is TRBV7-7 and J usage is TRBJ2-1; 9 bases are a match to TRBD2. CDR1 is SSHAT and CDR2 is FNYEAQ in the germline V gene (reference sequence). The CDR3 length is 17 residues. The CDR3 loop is CASSLAAGGGVYNEQFF. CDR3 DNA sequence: TGTGCTAGCAGCTTAGCTGCTGGCGGGGGGGTTTACAATGAGCAGTTCTTC. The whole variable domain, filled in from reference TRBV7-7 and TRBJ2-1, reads GAGVSQSPRYKVTKRGQDVTLRCDPISSHATLYWYQQALGQGPEFLTYFNYEAQPDKSGLPSDRFSAERPEGSISTLTIQRTEQRDSAMYRCASSLAAGGGVYNEQFFGPGTRLTVL.

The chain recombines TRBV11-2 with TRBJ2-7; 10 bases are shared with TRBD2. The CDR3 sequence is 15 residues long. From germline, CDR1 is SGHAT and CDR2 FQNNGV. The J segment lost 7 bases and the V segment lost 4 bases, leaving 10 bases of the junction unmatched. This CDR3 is CASSSSGGAWSEQYF. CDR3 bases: TGTGCCAGCAGCTCAAGCGGGGGGGCCTGGAGTGAGCAGTACTTC.

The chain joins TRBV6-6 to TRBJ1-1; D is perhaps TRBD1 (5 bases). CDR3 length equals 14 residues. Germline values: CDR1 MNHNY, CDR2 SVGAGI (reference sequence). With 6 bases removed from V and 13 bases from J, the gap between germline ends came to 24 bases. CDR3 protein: CASSDSLWDGDGFF. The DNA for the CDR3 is TGTGCCAGCAGCGACAGCCTCTGGGACGGTGATGGTTTCTTT.

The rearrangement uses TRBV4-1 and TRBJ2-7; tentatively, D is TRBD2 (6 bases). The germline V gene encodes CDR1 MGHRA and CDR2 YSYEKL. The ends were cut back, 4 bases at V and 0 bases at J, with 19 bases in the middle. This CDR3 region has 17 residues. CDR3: CASSRREARQSSYEQYF. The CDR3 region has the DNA TGCGCCAGCAGCCGAAGGGAGGCGAGACAGTCCTCCTACGAGCAGTACTTC.

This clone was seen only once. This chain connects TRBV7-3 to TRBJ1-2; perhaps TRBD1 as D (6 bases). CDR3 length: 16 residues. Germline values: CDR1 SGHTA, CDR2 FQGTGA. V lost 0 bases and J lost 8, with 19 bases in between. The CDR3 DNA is TGTGCCAGCAGCTTAACTAGTTCATGGACAGCTTCGGGCTACACCTTC. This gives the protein CASSLTSSWTASGYTF.

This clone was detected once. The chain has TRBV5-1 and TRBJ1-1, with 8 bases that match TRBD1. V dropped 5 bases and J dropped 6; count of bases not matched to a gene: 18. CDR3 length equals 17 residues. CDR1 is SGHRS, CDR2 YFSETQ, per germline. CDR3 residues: CASRSGFSGQDWAEAFF. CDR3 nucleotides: TGCGCCAGCAGATCGGGTTTTTCGGGACAGGATTGGGCTGAAGCTTTCTTT.

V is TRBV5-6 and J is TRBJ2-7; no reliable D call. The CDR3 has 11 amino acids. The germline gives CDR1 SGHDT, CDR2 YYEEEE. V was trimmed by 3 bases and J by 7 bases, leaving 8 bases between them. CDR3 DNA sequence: TGTGCCAGCAGCTCCTCTTTTGAGCAGTACTTC. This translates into CASSSSFEQYF.

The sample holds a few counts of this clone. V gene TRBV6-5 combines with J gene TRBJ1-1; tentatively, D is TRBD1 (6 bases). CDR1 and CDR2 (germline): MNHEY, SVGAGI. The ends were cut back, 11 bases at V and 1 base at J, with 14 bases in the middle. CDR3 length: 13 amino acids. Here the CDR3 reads CASERGENTEAFF. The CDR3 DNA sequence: TGTGCCTCGGAAAGGGGGGAGAACACTGAAGCTTTCTTT.

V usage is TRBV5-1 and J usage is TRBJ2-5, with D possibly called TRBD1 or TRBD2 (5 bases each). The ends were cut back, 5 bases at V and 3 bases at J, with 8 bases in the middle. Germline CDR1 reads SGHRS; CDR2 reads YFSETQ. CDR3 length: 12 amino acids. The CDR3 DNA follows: TGCGCCAGCAGTGGGGGTGAAGAGACCCAGTACTTC. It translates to CASSGGEETQYF.

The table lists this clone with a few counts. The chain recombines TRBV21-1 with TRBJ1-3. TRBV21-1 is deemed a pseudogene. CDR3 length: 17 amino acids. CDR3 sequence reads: CASSKRVIHPSGNTIYF. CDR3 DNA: TGTGCCAGCAGCAAACGGGTAATCCACCCCTCTGGAAACACCATATATTTT.

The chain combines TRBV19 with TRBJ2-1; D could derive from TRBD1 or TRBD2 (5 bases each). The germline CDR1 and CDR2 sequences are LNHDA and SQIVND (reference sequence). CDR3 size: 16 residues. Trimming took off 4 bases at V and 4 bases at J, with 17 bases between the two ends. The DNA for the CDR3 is TGTGCCAGTAGTACCCTCATTGGGGGTTTATACAATGAGCAGTTCTTC. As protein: CASSTLIGGLYNEQFF.

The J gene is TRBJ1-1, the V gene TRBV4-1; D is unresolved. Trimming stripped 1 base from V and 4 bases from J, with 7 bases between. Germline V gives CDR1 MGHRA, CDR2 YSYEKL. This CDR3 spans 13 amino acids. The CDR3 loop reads CASSQGSGTEAFF. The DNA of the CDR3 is TGCGCCAGCAGCCAAGGATCGGGCACTGAAGCTTTCTTT.

As DNA, the CDR3 is TGTGCCAGCAGTTACTCGCTTTGGGAGGGAGGCACTGAAGCTTTCTTT. Its protein product is CASSYSLWEGGTEAFF. V is TRBV6-5 and J is TRBJ1-1; D uncertain. Looked up from germline, CDR1 is MNHEY and CDR2 is SVGAGI. V lost 0 bases, J lost 4 bases, and 15 bases lay in between. This CDR3 is 16 amino acids long.

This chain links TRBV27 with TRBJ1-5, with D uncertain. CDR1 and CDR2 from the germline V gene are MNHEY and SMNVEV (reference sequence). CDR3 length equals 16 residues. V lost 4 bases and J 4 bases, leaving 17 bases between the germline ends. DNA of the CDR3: TGTGCCAGCAGTTCAGAAACGACACGTAAGAATCAGCCCCAGCATTTT. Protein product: CASSSETTRKNQPQHF.

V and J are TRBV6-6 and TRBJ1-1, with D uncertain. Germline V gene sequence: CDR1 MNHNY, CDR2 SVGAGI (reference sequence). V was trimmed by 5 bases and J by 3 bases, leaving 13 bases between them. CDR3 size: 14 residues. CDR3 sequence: CASSQGGEDTEAFF. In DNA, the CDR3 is TGTGCCAGCAGTCAAGGCGGGGAGGACACTGAAGCTTTCTTT.

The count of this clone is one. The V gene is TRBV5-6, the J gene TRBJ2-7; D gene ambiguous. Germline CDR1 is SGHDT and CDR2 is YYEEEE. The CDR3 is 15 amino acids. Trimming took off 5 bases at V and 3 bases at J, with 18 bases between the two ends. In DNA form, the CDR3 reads TGTGCCAGCAGGCCGATTGGACGAGTCGACTACGAGCAGTACTTC. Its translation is CASRPIGRVDYEQYF.

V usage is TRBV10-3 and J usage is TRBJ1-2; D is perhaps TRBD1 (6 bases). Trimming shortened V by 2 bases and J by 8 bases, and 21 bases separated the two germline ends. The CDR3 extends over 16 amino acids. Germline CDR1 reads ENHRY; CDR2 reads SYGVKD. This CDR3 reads CAISEPDLRQVRGYTF. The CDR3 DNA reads TGTGCCATCAGTGAGCCCGACCTCCGACAGGTTAGGGGCTACACCTTC.

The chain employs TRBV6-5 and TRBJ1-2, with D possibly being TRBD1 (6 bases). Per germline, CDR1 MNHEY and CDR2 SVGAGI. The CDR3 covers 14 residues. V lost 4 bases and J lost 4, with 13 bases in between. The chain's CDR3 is CASSFIQGTYGYTF. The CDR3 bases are TGTGCCAGCAGTTTTATACAGGGAACCTATGGCTACACCTTC.

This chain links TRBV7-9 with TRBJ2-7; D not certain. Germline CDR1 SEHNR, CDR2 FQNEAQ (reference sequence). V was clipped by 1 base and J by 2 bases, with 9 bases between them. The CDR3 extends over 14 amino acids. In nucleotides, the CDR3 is TGTGCCAGCAGCTTAGTGGCGAACACCTACGAGCAGTACTTC. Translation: CASSLVANTYEQYF. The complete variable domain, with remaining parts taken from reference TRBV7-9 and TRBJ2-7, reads DTGVSQNPRHKITKRGQNVTFRCDPISEHNRLYWYRQTLGQGPEFLTYFQNEAQLEKSRLLSDRFSAERPKGSFSTLEIQRTEQGDSAMYLCASSLVANTYEQYFGPGTRLTVT.

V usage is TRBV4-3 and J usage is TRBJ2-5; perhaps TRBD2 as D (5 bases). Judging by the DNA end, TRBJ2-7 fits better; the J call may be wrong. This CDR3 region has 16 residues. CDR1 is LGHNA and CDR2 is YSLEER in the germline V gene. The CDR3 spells CASSQGLATSSYEQYF. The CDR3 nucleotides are TGCGCCAGCAGCCAGGGCCTAGCTACCTCCTCCTACGAGCAGTACTTC.

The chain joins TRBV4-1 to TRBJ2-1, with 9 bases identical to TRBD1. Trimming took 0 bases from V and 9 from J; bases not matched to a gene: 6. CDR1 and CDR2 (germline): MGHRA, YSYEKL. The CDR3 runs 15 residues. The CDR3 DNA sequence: TGCGCCAGCAGCCAAGAGGGACAGGGTTTGGGTGAGCAGTTCTTC. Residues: CASSQEGQGLGEQFF.

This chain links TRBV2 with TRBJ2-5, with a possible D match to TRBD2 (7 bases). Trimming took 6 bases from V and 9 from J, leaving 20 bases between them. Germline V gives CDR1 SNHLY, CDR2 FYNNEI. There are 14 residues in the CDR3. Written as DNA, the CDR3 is TGTGCCAGCAGGCCCCGGGGGGCACGCCTGCCCCAGTACTTC. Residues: CASRPRGARLPQYF.

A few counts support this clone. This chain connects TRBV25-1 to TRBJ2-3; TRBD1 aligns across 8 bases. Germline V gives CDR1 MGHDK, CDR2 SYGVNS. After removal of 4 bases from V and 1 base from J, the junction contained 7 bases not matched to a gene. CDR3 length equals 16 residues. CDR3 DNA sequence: TGTGCCAGCAGTGCCGGACAGGGTGGCGGCACAGATACGCAGTATTTT. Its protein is CASSAGQGGGTDTQYF.

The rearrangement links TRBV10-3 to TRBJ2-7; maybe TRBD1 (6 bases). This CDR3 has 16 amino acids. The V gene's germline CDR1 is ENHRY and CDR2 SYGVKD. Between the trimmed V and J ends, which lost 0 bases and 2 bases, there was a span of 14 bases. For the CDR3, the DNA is TGTGCCATCAGTGAGTCGACTGGGGGCAAGCCCTACGAGCAGTACTTC. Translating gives CAISESTGGKPYEQYF.

The CDR3 protein is CASSQDYTGAYGYTF. CDR3 in DNA: TGTGCCAGCAGCCAAGATTATACAGGGGCCTATGGCTACACCTTC. This chain uses TRBV4-2 with TRBJ1-2, with TRBD1 matching 7 bases. CDR3 length: 15 amino acids. Germline CDR1 reads LGHNA; CDR2 reads YNFKEQ. J gave up 4 bases and V 0 bases, and 5 bases lay outside the gene matches.

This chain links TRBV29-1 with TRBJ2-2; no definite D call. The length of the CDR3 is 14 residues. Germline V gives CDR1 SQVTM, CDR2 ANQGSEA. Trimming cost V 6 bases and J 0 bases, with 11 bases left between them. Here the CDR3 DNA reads TGCAGCGTCGAGATAACAGCGAACACCGGGGAGCTGTTTTTT. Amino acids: CSVEITANTGELFF.

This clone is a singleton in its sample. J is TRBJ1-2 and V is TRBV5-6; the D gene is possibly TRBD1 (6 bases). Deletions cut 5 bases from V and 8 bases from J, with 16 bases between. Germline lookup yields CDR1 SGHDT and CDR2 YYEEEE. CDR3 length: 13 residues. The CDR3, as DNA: TGTGCCAGCAGGGTACAGGGACGGAAGGGCTACACCTTC. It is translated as CASRVQGRKGYTF.

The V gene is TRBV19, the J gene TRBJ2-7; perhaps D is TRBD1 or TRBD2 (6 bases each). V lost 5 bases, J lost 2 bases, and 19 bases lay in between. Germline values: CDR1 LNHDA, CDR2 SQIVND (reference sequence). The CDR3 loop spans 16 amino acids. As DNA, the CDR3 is TGTGCCAGTAGTCCACTACAGGGACGGGAGCCCTACGAGCAGTACTTC. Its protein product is CASSPLQGREPYEQYF.